This TCR beta chain was captured by sequencing in a study of blood T cells in healthy people across ages. Study-level points and caveats: Possibly, changes in expanded clonotypes were confounded because donor CMV status was unknown. Unsorted PBMCs blocked a conclusive comparison of naive and antigen-experienced cells.

For the second PCR, which ran for roughly 6 to 12 cycles, a sample-barcoded 5' primer and a J-beta primer mix were used. TCRdb processed the 5' RACE reads anew with MiXCR; each CDR3 protein has one entry. The sample holds about 1,400,000 distinct CDR3 sequences, around 55% seen once. As to this clonotype: Its target is unknown.

What was sequenced was blood. This TCR derives from a man between 18 and 35 years old in good health.

CDR3 nucleotides: TGTGCCAGCAGGCCACAGGGACTCTATGGCTACACCTTC. Its protein is CASRPQGLYGYTF. The chain has TRBV6-5 and TRBJ1-2, with D perhaps TRBD1 (6 bases). The V end lost 6 bases, the J end lost 4 bases, and 12 bases lay between the germline ends. This CDR3 has 13 amino acids. From germline, CDR1 is MNHEY and CDR2 SVGAGI.